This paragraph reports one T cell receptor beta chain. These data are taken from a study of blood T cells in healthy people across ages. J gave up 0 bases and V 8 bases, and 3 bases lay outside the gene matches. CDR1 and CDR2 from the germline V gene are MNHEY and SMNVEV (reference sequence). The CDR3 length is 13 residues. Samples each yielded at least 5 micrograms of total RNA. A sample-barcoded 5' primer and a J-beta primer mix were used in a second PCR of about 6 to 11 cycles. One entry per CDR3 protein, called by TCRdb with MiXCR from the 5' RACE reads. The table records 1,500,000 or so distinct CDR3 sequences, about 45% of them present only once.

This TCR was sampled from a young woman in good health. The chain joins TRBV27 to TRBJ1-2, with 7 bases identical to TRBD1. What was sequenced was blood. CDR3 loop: CASRDRPNYGYTF. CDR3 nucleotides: TGTGCCAGCCGGGACAGACCTAACTATGGCTACACCTTC.